This T cell receptor beta chain was captured by sequencing in a study of shared T cell receptors in the human thymus. The CDR3 runs to 13 residues. Germline values: CDR1 SGHAT, CDR2 FQNNGV. Trimming cost V 6 bases and J 4 bases, with 10 bases left between them. Assay: immunoSEQ multiplex PCR; the TCRdb copy retains only in-frame clones and omits some. The sample records hundreds of thousands of clones, around 87% being singletons. These sequences were also reported in another study, on human thymus T cells. That paper states: Those donating were healthy Finnish infants in corrective surgery for congenital heart defects. Thymic resections from corrective heart surgery supplied the tissue. Repertoires sampled from thymus and blood appeared biased in V and J gene usage. Related work showed strongly overlapping thymic repertoires across unrelated individuals.

This TCR came from a boy under three years old with a congenital heart defect. Sequencing was done on a sample of thymocytes. This chain connects TRBV11-2 to TRBJ1-3; D gene unclear. CDR3 residues: CASRQDTGNTIYF. The CDR3 DNA is TGTGCCAGCAGACAAGACACGGGAAACACCATATATTTT.